This T cell receptor (beta chain) derives from a study of blood T cell repertoires in COVID-19. The V and J ends lost 5 bases and 0 bases respectively, with 15 bases between them. Germline values: CDR1 WNHNN, CDR2 SYGVQD (reference sequence). The CDR3 is 16 amino acids. Clones were sequenced by immunoSEQ multiplex PCR, and TCRdb holds only the in-frame ones, with some missing. The sample has approximately 260,000 clones, roughly 87% seen once. The sequenced material came from PBMCs or T cells enriched from blood (not recorded which). The chain links TRBV10-1 to TRBJ2-3; D not certain. The TCR comes from a woman between 25 and 40 years old with acute COVID-19. The CDR3 region has the DNA TGCGCCAGCAGTAGAGGTGAACTTACTAGCACAGATACGCAGTATTTT. This codes for CASSRGELTSTDTQYF.